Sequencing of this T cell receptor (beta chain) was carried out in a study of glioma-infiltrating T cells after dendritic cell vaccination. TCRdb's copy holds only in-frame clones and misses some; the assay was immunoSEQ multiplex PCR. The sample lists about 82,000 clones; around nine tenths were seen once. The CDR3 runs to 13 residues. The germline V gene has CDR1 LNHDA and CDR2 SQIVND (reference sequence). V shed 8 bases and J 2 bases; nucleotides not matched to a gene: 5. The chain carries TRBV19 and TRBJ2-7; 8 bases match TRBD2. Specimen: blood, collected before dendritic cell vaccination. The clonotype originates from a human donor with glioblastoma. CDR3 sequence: CASSTSGPYEQYF. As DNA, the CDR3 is TGTGCCAGTTCTACTAGCGGCCCCTACGAGCAGTACTTC.